This T cell receptor beta chain was obtained from a study of T-cell reconstitution after alpha-beta-depleted transplantation in children. Study-level points and caveats: Newly made T cells mostly supplied T-cell counts and diversity one year after transplant. Some patients showed high day-60 TCRbeta diversity, which derived from surviving recipient T cells and thymic progenitors. After transplant, at about two months, alpha-beta T cells were reportedly derived from several hundred expanded graft clones.

Unique molecular identifiers were incorporated during preparation of the TCRbeta library. TCRdb called the PCR reads again in MiXCR, with one record for every CDR3 protein. The sample holds more than 200,000 distinct CDR3 sequences, roughly 23% seen once. This clonotype appeared many times. As yet, its antigen is unknown. Sequenced material: PBMCs, taken before TCRalphabeta/CD19-depleted stem cell transplant. The clonotype was recovered from a girl aged 2-15 years with Fanconi anemia, due to receive a stem cell transplant.

The CDR3 DNA follows: TGCAGTGCTAGAGATGGGTCCAGGGCAGATACGCAGTATTTT. Translation: CSARDGSRADTQYF. The chain carries TRBV20-1 and TRBJ2-3; D perhaps matches TRBD1 (5 bases). V was trimmed by 0 bases and J by 4 bases, leaving 11 bases between them. CDR1 and CDR2 (germline): DFQATT, SNEGSKA (reference sequence). The length of the CDR3 is 14 residues.